These 4 T cell receptor beta chains originate from one sample sequenced in a study of CD8+CD57+ T cells in acquired aplastic anemia. Before being chosen for sequencing, patients had shown CD8+CD57+ cell expansion by flow cytometry. Template material for TCR beta VDJ and CDR3 profiling consisted of genomic DNA. TCRdb called the reads again in MiXCR, with one record for every CDR3 protein. The table shows 160,000 or so distinct CDR3 sequences, with approximately 51% occurring only once. The sample comprised sorted CD4+, CD8+, or CD8+CD57+ T cells (not recorded which) from PBMCs. The receptors were sampled from a human donor with aplastic anemia.

This clonotype has just a few counts. The J gene is TRBJ2-4, the V gene TRBV6-2 or TRBV6-3; TRBD2 agrees at 7 bases. The CDR3 has 13 amino acids. The germline gives CDR1 MNHEY, CDR2 SVGEGT. V shed 2 bases, J shed 9 bases, and the junction held 4 bases outside the gene matches. CDR3 DNA sequence: TGTGCCAGCAGTTACAGCGGGGAGGCCATTCAGTACTTC. Translating gives CASSYSGEAIQYF.

This clonotype was counted many times. The genes are TRBV12-3 or TRBV12-4 and TRBJ2-1; 9 bases are shared with TRBD2. The CDR3 is 16 residues long. The trim removed 6 bases at V and 2 bases at J, leaving 8 bases unmatched. CDR3 sequence (DNA): TGTGCCAGCAGGTTGCGGCGGGAGGGAACCTACAATGAGCAGTTCTTC. Translated, it gives CASRLRREGTYNEQFF.

Details on this clonotype: A read error may account for a junction end that differs from germline. The chain employs TRBV7-7 and TRBJ2-5; D gene ambiguous. Per the germline V gene, CDR1 is SSHAT and CDR2 is FNYEAQ (reference sequence). This CDR3 has 15 residues. CDR3 sequence reads: CASSPRDGNQETQYF. CDR3 sequence (DNA): TGTGCTAGCAGCCCTCGTGATGGCAACCAAGAGACCCAGTACTTC.

This sequence joins TRBV3-1 and TRBJ2-5; D possibly corresponds to TRBD1 (8 bases). With 7 bases removed from V and 9 bases from J, the gap between germline ends came to 27 bases. This CDR3 contains 16 residues. Germline assignment: CDR1 LGHDT and CDR2 YNNKEL (reference sequence). CDR3 nucleotides: TGTGCCAGCACCAACAGGGGGGGGCGGCTCGGGGAGCCCCAGTACTTC. Protein product: CASTNRGGRLGEPQYF.